This T cell receptor beta chain was identified in a study of siplizumab effects on memory and regulatory T cells. The repertoire was sequenced with immunoSEQ multiplex PCR; TCRdb's copy has only in-frame clones and lacks some. This table holds tens of thousands of clones, 95% found once. This CDR3 has 16 amino acids. Per germline, CDR1 MDHEN and CDR2 SYDVKM. Trimming shortened V by 6 bases and J by 2 bases, and 19 bases separated the two germline ends. The receptor was isolated from a human donor in good health. Sequencing input: CD8+ T cells sorted from blood. The chain uses TRBV28 and TRBJ2-5; D might be TRBD1 (6 bases). CDR3 sequence: CASRYLRGSGQETQYF. CDR3 DNA: TGTGCCAGCAGATATCTCAGGGGCAGTGGTCAAGAGACCCAGTACTTC.